This passage covers 32 T cell receptor beta chains from one sample sequenced in a study of PD-1 blockade in classical Hodgkin lymphoma (dated by TCRdb to about 2020). Library generation was performed with the immunoSEQ multiplex PCR assay. Held by TCRdb, this immuneACCESS table contains in-frame sequences only and omits some clones. Under half of the omission traces to an unresolved V gene where checked; the cause of the rest is unknown. The table for this sample lists about 39,000 clones; about nine tenths of them were counted only once. The top ten clones comprise just over 9% of the sample. The sample's time point, from its label and the paper: cycle 1 day 1 (C1D1), immediately before nivolumab initiation. Every trial patient had relapsed after autologous stem cell transplantation, and cohorts A, B and C differed in prior brentuximab vedotin exposure. Material: peripheral blood mononuclear cells (PBMCs), obtained at baseline. The receptor source for this set is a human donor with classical Hodgkin lymphoma.

V usage is TRBV6-5 and J usage is TRBJ2-6; D unclear. V dropped 1 base and J dropped 0 bases, with 4 bases sitting between them. Germline lookup yields CDR1 MNHEY and CDR2 SVGAGI. This CDR3 is built from 15 residues. The CDR3 nucleotides are TGTGCCAGCAGTTACTACCTCTCTGGGGCCAACGTCCTGACTTTC. Translated: CASSYYLSGANVLTF.

The chain employs TRBV2 and TRBJ2-5, with a possible D match to TRBD2 (6 bases). Germline V gives CDR1 SNHLY, CDR2 FYNNEI. The germline V and J ends were trimmed by 11 bases and 5 bases, with 9 bases remaining between them. The CDR3 extends over 10 amino acids. CDR3 bases: TGTGCCGGAGGGGAGGAGACCCAGTACTTC. Its translation is CAGGEETQYF.

The rearrangement uses TRBV4-3 and TRBJ1-4, with D maybe TRBD1 (6 bases). CDR3 length equals 15 residues. V was trimmed by 3 bases and J by 8 bases, leaving 16 bases between them. CDR1 is LGHNA, CDR2 YSLEER, per germline. CDR3 nucleotides: TGCGCCAGCAGCCACCCCCAGGGGTCGGGGGAAAAACTGTTTTTT. Protein: CASSHPQGSGEKLFF.

This chain connects TRBV11-2 to TRBJ2-1; 8 bases agree with TRBD2. The CDR3 totals 17 residues. Germline V gene data show CDR1 as SGHAT and CDR2 as FQNNGV. V was pared by 3 bases and J by 7 bases, with 14 bases of the junction left unmatched. The CDR3 region is CASSFEDISGKGNEQFF. CDR3 sequence (DNA): TGTGCCAGCAGCTTCGAGGATATTAGCGGGAAGGGGAATGAGCAGTTCTTC.

The chain is built from TRBV4-1 and TRBJ2-1; 8 nucleotides agree with TRBD1. The CDR3 length is 14 residues. J was trimmed by 8 bases and V by 4 bases; bases with no gene match: 7. CDR1 and CDR2 (germline): MGHRA, YSYEKL. The CDR3 region is CASSPMGQVHEQFF. The CDR3, as DNA: TGCGCCAGCAGCCCCATGGGACAGGTCCATGAGCAGTTCTTC.

The chain uses TRBV6-1 and TRBJ2-3; 13 positions match TRBD2. This CDR3 region has 15 residues. The trim removed 4 bases at V and 4 bases at J, leaving 2 bases unmatched. Germline loops: CDR1 MNHNS, CDR2 SASEGT. This CDR3 reads CASSATSGGADTQYF. The CDR3 DNA sequence: TGTGCCAGCAGTGCTACTAGCGGGGGGGCAGATACGCAGTATTTT.

This clone was detected once. The V call is TRBV5-3, the J call TRBJ2-2, with 8 bases matching TRBD2. TRBV5-3 is known as an ORF, though its function is uncertain. The CDR3 sequence is 24 residues long. Germline trimming cut 1 base from V and 3 bases from J; bases unmatched to any gene: 29. Written as DNA, the CDR3 is TGTGCCAGAAGCTTGACCAGCGGGAGCGGGGATACAAACAAGAGCGGGGGCTACACCGGGGAGCTGTTTTTT. It codes for CARSLTSGSGDTNKSGGYTGELFF.

The J gene is TRBJ2-5, the V gene TRBV9; maybe TRBD1 (7 bases). CDR3 size: 15 residues. Germline V lookup: CDR1 SGDLS, CDR2 YYNGEE. V gave up 3 bases and J gave up 9 bases, with 21 bases separating them. The CDR3 sequence is CASSAQGEELGAQYF. CDR3 nucleotides: TGTGCCAGCAGCGCGCAGGGGGAGGAACTTGGGGCCCAGTACTTC.

The V and J genes are TRBV10-1 and TRBJ2-4; possibly TRBD1 for D (6 bases). There are 15 residues in the CDR3. Germline lookup yields CDR1 WNHNN and CDR2 SYGVQD (reference sequence). V lost 3 bases and J 1 base, leaving 10 bases between the germline ends. CDR3 DNA: TGCGCCAGCAGTGATCAGGGGCCGGCCAAAAACATTCAGTACTTC. This gives the protein CASSDQGPAKNIQYF.

The chain is built from TRBV25-1 and TRBJ2-7; unclear D gene. The CDR3 totals 15 residues. V lost 3 bases, J lost 2 bases, and 14 bases lay in between. The germline CDR1 and CDR2 sequences are MGHDK and SYGVNS. Here the CDR3 DNA reads TGTGCCAGCAGTGACAGGCACTCCTTTGCCTACGAGCAGTACTTC. Translating it yields CASSDRHSFAYEQYF.

The V call is TRBV7-9, the J call TRBJ2-7; D uncertain. CDR3 length: 14 residues. V lost 5 bases and J lost 0, with 11 bases in between. The germline V gene encodes CDR1 SEHNR and CDR2 FQNEAQ (reference sequence). This chain's CDR3 is CASSPRVPSYEQYF. For the CDR3, the DNA is TGTGCCAGCAGCCCACGTGTACCCTCCTACGAGCAGTACTTC.

The chain has TRBV20-1 and TRBJ2-7, with D tentatively TRBD2 (7 bases). The CDR3 totals 11 residues. Germline CDR1 reads DFQATT; CDR2 reads SNEGSKA (reference sequence). Trimming removed 7 bases from V and 6 bases from J, with 13 bases in between. In DNA form, the CDR3 reads TGCAGTGTCAGGGGAGGGGGCGAGCAGTACTTC. Amino acid sequence: CSVRGGGEQYF.

The chain has TRBV27 and TRBJ2-7; D remains unclear. The CDR3 covers 12 residues. The ends were cut back, 5 bases at V and 4 bases at J, with 9 bases in the middle. Per germline, CDR1 MNHEY and CDR2 SMNVEV (reference sequence). CDR3 nucleotide sequence: TGTGCCAGCAGTAAAGGCGATTACGAGCAGTACTTC. This codes for CASSKGDYEQYF.

The chain is built from TRBV29-1 and TRBJ1-2; D possibly corresponds to TRBD1 (6 bases). There are 13 residues in the CDR3. Germline CDR1 reads SQVTM; CDR2 reads ANQGSEA. V was pared by 4 bases and J by 6 bases, with 15 bases between. The CDR3 DNA follows: TGCAGCGTTGTAGGAGGGGGAGGTCATGGCTACACCTTC. Translated, it gives CSVVGGGGHGYTF.

V and J are TRBV9 and TRBJ1-4; D ambiguous. V lost 4 bases and J lost 13, with 17 bases in between. The CDR3 is 13 residues long. The germline gives CDR1 SGDLS, CDR2 YYNGEE. DNA for the CDR3: TGTGCCAGCAGCCCCTCCGGTAGTGGTCTACTGTTTTTT. Residues: CASSPSGSGLLFF.

The rearrangement links TRBV28 to TRBJ2-7, with D maybe TRBD1 (6 bases). The CDR3 totals 14 residues. The V gene's germline CDR1 is MDHEN and CDR2 SYDVKM. V lost 10 bases, J lost 0 bases, and 16 bases lay in between. CDR3 protein: CATKITGFSYEQYF. The CDR3 DNA is TGTGCCACAAAAATCACAGGGTTCTCCTACGAGCAGTACTTC.

The rearrangement links TRBV28 to TRBJ2-3, with D uncertain. V dropped 1 base and J dropped 1 base, with 9 bases sitting between them. CDR3 length: 15 amino acids. Germline lookup yields CDR1 MDHEN and CDR2 SYDVKM. The DNA of the CDR3 is TGTGCCAGCAGTTTATCACAGTCACGCACAGATACGCAGTATTTT. Protein sequence: CASSLSQSRTDTQYF.

The chain uses TRBV5-1 and TRBJ1-5; no clear D. The CDR3 loop spans 14 amino acids. CDR1 is SGHRS, CDR2 YFSETQ, per germline. The V gene lost 0 bases and the J gene lost 6 bases, with 10 bases spanning the gap. CDR3 protein: CASSLVAGSQPQHF. The CDR3 region has the DNA TGCGCCAGCAGCTTGGTTGCAGGCTCTCAGCCCCAGCATTTT.

V usage is TRBV5-6 and J usage is TRBJ2-1, with D perhaps matching TRBD1 (5 bases). V lost 4 bases, J lost 0 bases, and 17 bases lay in between. CDR1 SGHDT and CDR2 YYEEEE come from the germline V gene. The CDR3 is made up of 17 amino acids. The CDR3 DNA follows: TGTGCCAGCAGCCAACCAGGGTCGGACCGCTCCTACAATGAGCAGTTCTTC. It is translated as CASSQPGSDRSYNEQFF.

V usage is TRBV7-8 and J usage is TRBJ2-1, with TRBD2 matching 11 bases. Germline V gene lookup returns CDR1 SGHVS and CDR2 FQNEAQ. The CDR3 has 15 residues. The ends lost 5 bases at V and 5 bases at J; junction bases unmatched: 5. The CDR3 DNA follows: TGTGCCAGCAGCCCCCGACTAGCGGGGAACAATGAGCAGTTCTTC. This encodes CASSPRLAGNNEQFF.

The chain recombines TRBV4-2 with TRBJ2-2; 10 bases map to TRBD1. The V and J ends lost 7 bases and 5 bases, in that order; junction bases with no gene match: 4. The CDR3 consists of 14 residues. Germline assignment: CDR1 LGHNA and CDR2 YNFKEQ. CDR3 amino acids: CASMPGQGTGELFF. Here the CDR3 DNA reads TGTGCCAGCATGCCGGGACAGGGGACCGGGGAGCTGTTTTTT.

This clone was recorded a few times. The chain links TRBV9 to TRBJ1-2; no clear D. Germline lookup yields CDR1 SGDLS and CDR2 YYNGEE. V was pared by 4 bases and J by 6 bases, with 13 bases between. This CDR3 is 13 amino acids long. CDR3 protein: CASSRRSSDGYTF. CDR3 coding DNA: TGTGCCAGCAGCCGTAGGAGTTCGGATGGCTACACCTTC.

The chain joins TRBV4-1 to TRBJ2-7; D uncertain. The germline V gene encodes CDR1 MGHRA and CDR2 YSYEKL. This CDR3 comprises 13 residues. V was trimmed by 1 base and J by 6 bases, leaving 10 bases between them. CDR3 DNA sequence: TGCGCCAGCAGCCAAGGGCAGTTCTCCGAGCAGTACTTC. Protein sequence: CASSQGQFSEQYF.

The genes are TRBV9 and TRBJ2-7; 13 bases are shared with TRBD2. V dropped 3 bases and J dropped 0; count of bases not matched to a gene: 3. This CDR3 spans 16 amino acids. Germline V gene sequence: CDR1 SGDLS, CDR2 YYNGEE. This CDR3 reads CASSAGTSGNSYEQYF. The CDR3 DNA reads TGTGCCAGCAGCGCGGGGACTAGCGGGAACTCCTACGAGCAGTACTTC.

J is TRBJ2-7 and V is TRBV10-3; no clear D. Per germline, CDR1 ENHRY and CDR2 SYGVKD. This CDR3 is 12 amino acids long. Trimming removed 8 bases from V and 3 bases from J, with 11 bases in between. CDR3 residues: CAIRMGSYEQYF. The CDR3 DNA sequence: TGTGCCATCCGAATGGGCAGCTACGAGCAGTACTTC.

The genes are TRBV4-1 and TRBJ2-7; 8 bases are a match to TRBD2. The length of the CDR3 is 18 residues. After removal of 4 bases from V and 0 bases from J, the junction contained 14 bases not matched to a gene. In germline, CDR1 is MGHRA, CDR2 YSYEKL. CDR3 amino acids: CASSPRVIAGTHSYEQYF. As DNA, the CDR3 is TGCGCCAGCAGCCCGAGGGTCATAGCGGGGACCCACTCCTACGAGCAGTACTTC.

The chain carries TRBV15 and TRBJ1-2; D remains unclear. The CDR3 length is 14 residues. The V and J ends lost 1 base and 5 bases respectively, with 11 bases between them. Germline values: CDR1 LNHNV, CDR2 YYDKDF (reference sequence). The CDR3 protein is CATSRVEGAYGYTF. CDR3 DNA: TGTGCCACCAGCAGAGTAGAGGGCGCATATGGCTACACCTTC.

This clone came up once. The V gene is TRBV4-1, the J gene TRBJ2-1, with D possibly called TRBD1 or TRBD2 (5 bases each). CDR1 and CDR2 (germline): MGHRA, YSYEKL. The V gene lost 0 bases and the J gene lost 3 bases, with 9 bases spanning the gap. This CDR3 contains 15 residues. CDR3 coding DNA: TGCGCCAGCAGCCAAGACGGGACCTACTACAATGAGCAGTTCTTC. The encoded protein is CASSQDGTYYNEQFF.

The genes are TRBV9 and TRBJ1-3, with 9 bases identical to TRBD1. Per germline, CDR1 SGDLS and CDR2 YYNGEE. The J segment lost 0 bases and the V segment lost 3 bases, leaving 4 bases of the junction unmatched. CDR3 length equals 16 residues. The CDR3: CASSEGTGPSGNTIYF. The CDR3 DNA is TGTGCCAGCAGCGAGGGGACAGGGCCCTCTGGAAACACCATATATTTT.

The V call is TRBV19, the J call TRBJ2-2; weak D call: TRBD1 (5 bases). Germline V gives CDR1 LNHDA, CDR2 SQIVND (reference sequence). The CDR3 extends over 16 amino acids. The V end lost 3 bases, the J end lost 0 bases, and 11 bases lay between the germline ends. The CDR3, as DNA: TGTGCCAGTAGTATCAGTGCGACAGCGAACACCGGGGAGCTGTTTTTT. Residues: CASSISATANTGELFF.

The chain uses TRBV5-4 and TRBJ1-6, with 8 bases lining up with TRBD1. The germline V gene has CDR1 SGHNT and CDR2 YYREEE (reference sequence). Trimming took 3 bases from V and 8 from J; bases not matched to a gene: 4. The CDR3 runs 14 residues. The CDR3 DNA sequence: TGTGCCAGCAGCTCGACAGGGGCAGATTCACCCCTCCACTTT. Encoded protein: CASSSTGADSPLHF.

This clone was observed a handful of times. The chain joins TRBV10-2 to TRBJ2-7; TRBD2 aligns across 8 bases. CDR3 length: 14 amino acids. From germline, CDR1 is WSHSY and CDR2 SAAADI. V was clipped by 5 bases and J by 4 bases; unmatched bases: 7. As DNA, the CDR3 is TGCGCCAGCAGTTTACTAGCGGAAGGGTACGAGCAGTACTTC. This codes for CASSLLAEGYEQYF.